This TCR beta chain came from a study of blood T cell repertoires in COVID-19. Across the whole study: The origin of the acute and convalescent COVID-19 samples was the United States, Italy and Spain. T cells, B-cell-depleted T cells, or PBMCs provided the cDNA or gDNA that served as material.

Study processing details: Cell counts per sample came from amplifying reference gene primers. Sequencing used immunoSEQ multiplex PCR; TCRdb keeps in-frame clones, though not all of them. V, J and clone size derive from that table, while D and trimming were established from the DNA sequence. Among some 150,000 clones listed, 80% to 90% were seen once. Trimming cost V 2 bases and J 0 bases, with 12 bases left between them. The germline CDR1 and CDR2 sequences are SGHDT and YYEEEE. The CDR3 is made up of 16 amino acids. This clone was detected only a few times. The sample was peripheral blood. The chain combines TRBV5-6 with TRBJ1-3; possible D gene TRBD1, 6 bases. The sequence came from a woman in her forties or fifties with acute or convalescent COVID-19. This chain's CDR3 is CASSFFDRHSGNTIYF. The CDR3 nucleotides read TGTGCCAGCAGCTTTTTTGACAGGCACTCTGGAAACACCATATATTTT.